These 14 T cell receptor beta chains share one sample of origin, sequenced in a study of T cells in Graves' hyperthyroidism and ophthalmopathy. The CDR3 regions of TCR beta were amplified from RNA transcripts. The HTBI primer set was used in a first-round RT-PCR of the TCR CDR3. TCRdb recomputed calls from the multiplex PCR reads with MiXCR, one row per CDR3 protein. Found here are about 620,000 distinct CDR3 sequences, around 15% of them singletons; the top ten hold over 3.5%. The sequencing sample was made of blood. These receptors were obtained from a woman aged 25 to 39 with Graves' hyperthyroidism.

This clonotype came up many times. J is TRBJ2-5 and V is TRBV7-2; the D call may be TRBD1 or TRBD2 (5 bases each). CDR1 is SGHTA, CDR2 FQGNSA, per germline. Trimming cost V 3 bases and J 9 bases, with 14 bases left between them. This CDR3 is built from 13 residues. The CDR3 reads CASSLVSGPPQYF. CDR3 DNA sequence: TGTGCCAGCAGCTTGGTTTCGGGACCACCCCAGTACTTC.

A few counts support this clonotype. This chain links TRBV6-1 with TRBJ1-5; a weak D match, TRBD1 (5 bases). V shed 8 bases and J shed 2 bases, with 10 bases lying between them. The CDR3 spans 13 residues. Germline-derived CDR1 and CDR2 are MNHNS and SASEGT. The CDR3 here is CASGGFGNQPQHF. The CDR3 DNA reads TGTGCCAGCGGGGGGTTCGGCAATCAGCCCCAGCATTTT.

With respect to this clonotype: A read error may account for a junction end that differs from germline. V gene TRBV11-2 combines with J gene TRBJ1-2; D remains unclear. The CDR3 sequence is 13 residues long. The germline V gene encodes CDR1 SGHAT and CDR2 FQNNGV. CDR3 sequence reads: CTSSPNTLYGYTF. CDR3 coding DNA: TGTACCAGCAGTCCAAATACCCTCTATGGCTACACCTTC.

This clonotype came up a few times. The CDR3 loop is CATSAGQGSDTQYF. The DNA of the CDR3 is TGTGCCACCAGCGCGGGACAGGGGTCAGATACGCAGTATTTT. This chain links TRBV24-1 with TRBJ2-3, with 10 nucleotides matching TRBD1. CDR1 is KGHDR, CDR2 SFDVKD, per germline. V lost 7 bases and J lost 4; bases outside the gene matches: 4. This CDR3 is built from 14 residues.

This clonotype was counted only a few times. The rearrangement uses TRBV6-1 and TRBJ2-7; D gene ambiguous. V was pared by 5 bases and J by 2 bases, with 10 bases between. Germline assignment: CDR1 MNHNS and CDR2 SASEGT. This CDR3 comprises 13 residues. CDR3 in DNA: TGTGCCAGCAGTTATAGTGTCACCTACGAGCAGTACTTC. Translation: CASSYSVTYEQYF.

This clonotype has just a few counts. CDR3 coding DNA: TGTGCCAGCAGCTTAGGCGTCCTCTACGAGCAGTACTTC. Protein sequence: CASSLGVLYEQYF. This rearrangement joins TRBV7-9 to TRBJ2-7; no reliable D call. Deletions cut 1 base from V and 3 bases from J, with 7 bases between. CDR3 length equals 13 residues. Germline values: CDR1 SEHNR, CDR2 FQNEAQ (reference sequence).

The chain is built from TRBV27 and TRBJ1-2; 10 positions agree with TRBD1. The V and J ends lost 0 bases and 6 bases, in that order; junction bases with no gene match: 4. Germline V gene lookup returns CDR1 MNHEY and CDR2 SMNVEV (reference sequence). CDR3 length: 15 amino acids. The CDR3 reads CASSLSTGGNHGYTF. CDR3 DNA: TGTGCCAGCAGTTTATCGACAGGGGGCAACCATGGCTACACCTTC.

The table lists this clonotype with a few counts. CDR3 DNA: TGCAGTGCCCAGTTGACAGGGGGGAACGAAAAACTGTTTTTT. It translates to CSAQLTGGNEKLFF. The chain uses TRBV20-1 and TRBJ1-4, with 9 positions matching TRBD1. CDR1 DFQATT and CDR2 SNEGSKA come from the germline V gene (reference sequence). The CDR3 runs 14 residues. Trimming removed 6 bases from V and 8 bases from J; junction bases left unmatched: 10.

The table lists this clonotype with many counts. The CDR3 protein is CSARAAVETQYF. CDR3 bases: TGCAGTGCTCGGGCTGCCGTGGAGACCCAGTACTTC. The chain joins TRBV20-1 to TRBJ2-5; no reliable D call. Germline CDR1 reads DFQATT; CDR2 reads SNEGSKA (reference sequence). The V end lost 5 bases, the J end lost 5 bases, and 12 bases lay between the germline ends. The CDR3 totals 12 residues.

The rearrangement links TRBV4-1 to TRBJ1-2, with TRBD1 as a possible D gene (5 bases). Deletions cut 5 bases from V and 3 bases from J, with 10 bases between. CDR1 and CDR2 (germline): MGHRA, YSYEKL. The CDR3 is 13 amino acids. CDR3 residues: CASSVQEDYGYTF. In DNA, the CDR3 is TGCGCCAGCAGCGTACAGGAGGACTATGGCTACACCTTC.

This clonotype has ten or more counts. CDR3 nucleotides: TGTGCCACCAGGACAGTTTCAACCTACGAGCAGTACTTC. Encoded protein: CATRTVSTYEQYF. The chain carries TRBV13 and TRBJ2-7, with D possibly matching TRBD1 (6 bases). Germline lookup yields CDR1 PRHDT and CDR2 FYEKMQ (reference sequence). V lost 10 bases and J 2 bases, leaving 15 bases between the germline ends. CDR3 size: 13 residues.

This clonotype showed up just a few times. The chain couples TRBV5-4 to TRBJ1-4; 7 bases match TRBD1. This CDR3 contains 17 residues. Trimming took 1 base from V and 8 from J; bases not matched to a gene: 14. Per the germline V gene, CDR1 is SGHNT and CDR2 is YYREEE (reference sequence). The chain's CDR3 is CASSLFGGGGGREKLFF. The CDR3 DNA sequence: TGTGCCAGCAGCTTGTTCGGGGGTGGAGGGGGCCGGGAAAAACTGTTTTTT.

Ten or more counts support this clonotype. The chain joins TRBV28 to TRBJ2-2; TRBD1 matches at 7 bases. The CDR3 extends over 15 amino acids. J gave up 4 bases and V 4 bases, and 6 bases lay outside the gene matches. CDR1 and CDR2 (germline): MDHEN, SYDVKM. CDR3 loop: CASSSPGQLTGELFF. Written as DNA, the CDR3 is TGTGCCAGCAGTTCCCCGGGACAGCTCACCGGGGAGCTGTTTTTT.

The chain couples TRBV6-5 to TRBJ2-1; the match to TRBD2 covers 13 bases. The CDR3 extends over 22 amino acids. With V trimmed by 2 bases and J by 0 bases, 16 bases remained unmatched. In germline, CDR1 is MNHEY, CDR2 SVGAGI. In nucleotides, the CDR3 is TGTGCCAGCAGTTACCCCGACACCTGGACTAGCGGGAGTACCCGCTCCTACAATGAGCAGTTCTTC. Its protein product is CASSYPDTWTSGSTRSYNEQFF.